The entry below describes one T cell receptor beta chain. The sample's time point: newly diagnosed GD, antithyroid drugs for less than 3 months. PBMC-extracted RNA yielded the TCR library. The sample comes from a study of regulatory T cells in long-lasting Graves disease. Germline CDR1 and CDR2: ENHRY and SYGVKD. This CDR3 has 13 amino acids. V lost 0 bases, J lost 7 bases, and 7 bases lay in between. With iRepertoire HTBI primers and Arm-PCR of CDR3 regions, TCR beta libraries were built. MiXCR was run by TCRdb on the multiplex PCR reads, yielding one entry per CDR3 protein. The sample lists about 400,000 distinct CDR3 sequences, over 14% seen once, with about 8% in the top ten. These data also featured in a second study, about T cells in Graves' hyperthyroidism and ophthalmopathy.

The V and J genes are TRBV10-3 and TRBJ1-5; D gene ambiguous. This TCR derives from a woman aged 40 to 55 with Graves disease. Sample: peripheral blood mononuclear cells (PBMCs), taken at new diagnosis, from a patient treated with antithyroid drugs. CDR3 residues: CAISESSEQPQHF. CDR3 nucleotides: TGTGCCATCAGTGAGTCAAGTGAACAGCCCCAGCATTTT.